The present TCR beta chain was sequenced within a study of T cell changes during pregnancy in multiple sclerosis. Germline CDR1 and CDR2: SGHNT and YYREEE (reference sequence). The junction had 9 bases not matched to a gene; V was cut back by 0 bases and J by 7 bases. CDR3 length: 16 amino acids. Profiled with immunoSEQ multiplex PCR; TCRdb holds only in-frame clones, not every one. This table has 30,000 to 50,000 clones, about 90% appearing once. The sample consisted of CD4+ T cells from peripheral blood mononuclear cells, taken in the third trimester of pregnancy. This TCR was sampled from a female donor in good health, enrolled as a control in a pregnancy study. V and J are TRBV5-4 and TRBJ2-1; 8 nucleotides line up with TRBD2. CDR3 sequence (DNA): TGTGCCAGCAGCTTGGGGAATAGCGGGGCGGGAAATGAGCAGTTCTTC. Translated, it gives CASSLGNSGAGNEQFF.